This T cell receptor beta chain appears in the sequencing data of a study of response to subunit inactivated influenza vaccine. TCRdb re-called the RT-PCR reads with MiXCR, one entry per CDR3 protein. The top ten hold approximately 30% of the sample, which has roughly 190,000 distinct CDR3 sequences, about 12% seen once. The sample holds a few counts of this clonotype. The V gene's germline CDR1 is LGHDT and CDR2 YNNKEL (reference sequence). V was trimmed by 4 bases and J by 2 bases, leaving 17 bases between them. The CDR3 has 17 amino acids. These data were also reused for a study on T cells expressing NK-cell markers. This second study notes: cDNA encoding TCR beta was synthesized via 5'RACE template switching incorporating UMIs. Sequencing covered eight donors, seven HCMV-seropositive and one seronegative. In several experiments, an anti-gamma-delta TCR antibody restricted sorting to alpha-beta TCR T cells. Leadership of the CD3+CD56-NKG2C+ fraction also belonged to these clonotypes in a few donors.

The chain has TRBV3-1 and TRBJ1-4; the D gene is possibly TRBD1 (5 bases). Sequencing used CD8+ T cells sorted from PBMCs, obtained about 13 days after vaccination. The sequence was collected from a man aged 50-60 years who received an inactivated influenza vaccine. The chain's CDR3 is CASSPHLGEKTNEKLFF. The CDR3 DNA reads as TGTGCCAGCAGCCCACACCTGGGGGAGAAGACTAATGAAAAACTGTTTTTT. Combining the CDR3 with reference TRBV3-1 and TRBJ1-4 gives the whole variable domain DTAVSQTPKYLVTQMGNDKSIKCEQNLGHDTMYWYKQDSKKFLKIMFSYNNKELIINETVPNRFSPKSPDKAHLNLHINSLELGDSAVYFCASSPHLGEKTNEKLFFGSGTQLSVL.